The entry below gives a single T cell receptor beta chain sequence along with its context. Its specificity is unknown. Only in-frame clones appear in the TCRdb table, and some are missing; sequencing was by immunoSEQ multiplex PCR. The repertoire includes some 40,000 clones, over 60% of them detected once, and approximately 3.1% sits in the top ten. This specimen comes from a study of high-grade serous ovarian cancer treatment subgroups. The overall study: On average, approximately 15,000 reads and 7,000 to 8,500 unique TCR beta rearrangements were obtained per sample.

Trimming at V came to 3 bases and at J to 2 bases, leaving 11 bases not matched to a gene. This CDR3 is built from 17 residues. The germline V gene encodes CDR1 SEHNR and CDR2 FQNEAQ (reference sequence). Study results and caveats: The analyses considered CDR3 and ignored CDR1 and CDR2. Repertoire similarity ranged roughly 0.095 to 0.79 between tumors of one patient.

Tumor samples were obtained before definitive surgery or chemotherapy. Sequencing was carried out using tumor tissue. This clonotype was sampled from a human donor with high-grade serous ovarian cancer. This chain connects TRBV7-9 to TRBJ2-7; 9 nucleotides align to TRBD1. The CDR3 protein is CASSFIPGDRETYEQYF. CDR3 bases: TGTGCCAGCAGCTTTATCCCCGGGGACAGGGAGACCTACGAGCAGTACTTC.